This T cell receptor (beta chain) was retrieved from a study of blood T cell repertoires in COVID-19. Method: immunoSEQ multiplex PCR; TCRdb's copy keeps in-frame clones and lacks some. The table shows approximately 400,000 clones, with around 86% occurring only once. The CDR3 runs 13 residues. Trimming left V 4 bases short and J 4 bases short, with 10 bases between. CDR1 is KGHSH, CDR2 LQKENI, per germline. Recruits, aged roughly 18 to 100 years, lived in 24 US areas. The rearrangement joins TRBV18 to TRBJ1-2, with D maybe TRBD1 (5 bases). The sample consisted of PBMCs or T cells enriched from blood (not recorded which). This clonotype was sampled from a woman in her forties or fifties who had recovered from COVID-19. The CDR3 here is CASSQPGGYGYTF. In nucleotides, the CDR3 is TGTGCCAGCTCACAACCGGGGGGCTATGGCTACACCTTC.